The 20 T cell receptor beta chains below all came from one sample that was sequenced in a study of metastatic and nonmetastatic thyroid tumors. TCRdb re-analyzed the PCR reads through MiXCR. Of fewer than 6,500 clones in the sample, about 32% were seen once. Every patient was untreated before thyroid surgery. Sequencing used tumor tissue. The receptors originated from a female donor with papillary thyroid cancer or a benign thyroid nodule (not recorded which). Some clones in this sample may be carry-over from other donors' samples.

This chain connects TRBV5-1 to TRBJ2-7; D call uncertain. CDR3 size: 13 residues. CDR1 and CDR2 from the germline V gene are SGHRS and YFSETQ. V shed 1 base and J shed 1 base, with 6 bases lying between them. The DNA for the CDR3 is TGCGCCAGCAGCTTGATGGAGTCCTACGAGCAGTACTTC. It codes for CASSLMESYEQYF.

J is TRBJ2-1 and V is TRBV5-8, with unresolved D. The germline V and J ends were trimmed by 2 bases and 10 bases, with 10 bases remaining between them. This CDR3 spans 12 amino acids. Germline V gene lookup returns CDR1 SGHTS and CDR2 YDEGEE. The CDR3 sequence: CASSFPLREQFF. DNA of the CDR3: TGTGCCAGCAGCTTTCCATTGAGAGAGCAGTTCTTC.

The rearrangement joins TRBV20-1 to TRBJ2-3; perhaps D is TRBD1 or TRBD2 (5 bases each). The CDR3 length is 14 residues. Trimming shortened V by 4 bases and J by 3 bases, and 14 bases separated the two germline ends. Germline assignment: CDR1 DFQATT and CDR2 SNEGSKA (reference sequence). The CDR3 DNA reads as TGCAGTGCTACAGAGGGGCAGGGAACAGATACGCAGTATTTT. This translates into CSATEGQGTDTQYF.

This clone is medium-sized in the sample. V and J are TRBV6-1 and TRBJ2-5, with TRBD1 matching over 9 bases. In germline, CDR1 is MNHNS, CDR2 SASEGT. CDR3 length equals 15 residues. The V and J ends lost 6 bases and 7 bases, in that order; junction bases with no gene match: 12. The CDR3 reads CASRTKTGGLGTQYF. The CDR3 DNA sequence: TGTGCCAGCAGAACGAAGACAGGGGGTTTAGGGACCCAGTACTTC.

Concerning this clone itself: A read error may be the cause here, since a much bigger clone is one base away. V gene TRBV20-1 combines with J gene TRBJ2-7; 9 bases are a match to TRBD2. CDR3 length: 13 residues. CDR1 and CDR2 (germline): DFQATT, SNEGSKA (reference sequence). The DNA for the CDR3 is TGCAGTTCTAGCGGGGACAGTACCTACGAGCAGTACTTC. Translation gives CSSSGDSTYEQYF.

This clone was found a few times. This chain links TRBV6-1 with TRBJ2-7, with TRBD2 matching over 8 bases. The CDR3 has 14 residues. Trimming removed 6 bases from V and 0 bases from J; junction bases left unmatched: 4. Germline CDR1 reads MNHNS; CDR2 reads SASEGT. The CDR3 here is CASRSLAGSYEQYF. As DNA, the CDR3 is TGTGCCAGCAGGTCCCTAGCGGGCTCCTACGAGCAGTACTTC.

This clone was recorded at least ten times. Its ends do not fully match the called genes, so a read error is possible. The V call is TRBV5-4, the J call TRBJ2-7; 9 nucleotides align to TRBD2. Germline V gene sequence: CDR1 SGHNT, CDR2 YYREEE (reference sequence). The CDR3 covers 15 residues. The CDR3 is CASSGAGLASHEQYF. The CDR3, as DNA: TGTGCCAGCAGCGGTGCGGGACTAGCCTCCCACGAGCAGTACTTC.

This clone was picked up many times. J is TRBJ2-1 and V is TRBV7-2, with 8 positions matching TRBD1. CDR1 is SGHTA and CDR2 is FQGNSA in the germline V gene. The CDR3 is 15 amino acids. Trimming cost V 8 bases and J 2 bases; bases outside gene matches: 8. This chain's CDR3 is CASLLGTGAYNEQFF. CDR3 sequence (DNA): TGTGCCAGCCTACTCGGGACAGGAGCCTACAATGAGCAGTTCTTC.

The CDR3 protein is CASSLLAGGYSAQFF. CDR3 bases: TGTGCCAGCAGTCTACTAGCGGGGGGTTACAGTGCGCAGTTCTTC. The rearrangement uses TRBV6-2 or TRBV6-3 and TRBJ2-1; 12 positions agree with TRBD2. There are 15 residues in the CDR3. The ends lost 5 bases at V and 12 bases at J; junction bases unmatched: 11. Germline V gene lookup returns CDR1 MNHEY and CDR2 SVGEGT.

This clone occurred a few times. Other DNA variants within this sample encode the same CDR3. The chain couples TRBV19 to TRBJ1-1; unclear D gene. Between the trimmed V and J ends, which lost 6 bases and 7 bases, there was a span of 12 bases. Germline CDR1 LNHDA, CDR2 SQIVND (reference sequence). The CDR3 covers 12 residues. The CDR3: CASSSGRVEAFF. In nucleotides, the CDR3 is TGTGCCAGTAGCTCCGGACGGGTTGAAGCTTTCTTT.

The V gene is TRBV29-1, the J gene TRBJ2-3; D not resolved. CDR1 is SQVTM and CDR2 is ANQGSEA in the germline V gene. Deletions cut 0 bases from V and 4 bases from J, with 8 bases between. The CDR3 consists of 13 residues. The chain's CDR3 is CSVEETQADTQYF. CDR3 sequence (DNA): TGCAGCGTTGAAGAAACCCAGGCAGATACGCAGTATTTT.

Concerning this clone itself: At one end, the junction sequence differs from germline, possibly due to a read error. The V and J genes are TRBV28 and TRBJ1-2; tentatively, D is TRBD1 (5 bases). Germline V lookup: CDR1 MDHEN, CDR2 SYDVKM. The CDR3 length is 15 residues. CDR3 coding DNA: TGTGCCAGCATCCCGGGGGGGGAGGCTTTCTATTGCTACACCTTC. Its translation: CASIPGGEAFYCYTF.

In its sample, this clone was seen many times. This sample includes further DNA sequences coding for the same CDR3. The chain links TRBV11-2 to TRBJ2-3; TRBD2 agrees at 7 bases. Germline CDR1 SGHAT, CDR2 FQNNGV. Trimming at V came to 3 bases and at J to 1 base, leaving 7 bases not matched to a gene. This CDR3 is 16 amino acids long. The CDR3 bases are TGTGCCAGCAGCTTTCTCTGGGGGGGTGGCACAGATACGCAGTATTTT. It yields the protein CASSFLWGGGTDTQYF.

This clone has only a few counts. The same CDR3 also results from other DNA sequences found in this sample. V is TRBV19 and J is TRBJ2-3; D perhaps matches TRBD2 (6 bases). The CDR3 length is 15 residues. With 6 bases removed from V and 6 bases from J, the gap between germline ends came to 19 bases. Germline CDR1 LNHDA, CDR2 SQIVND (reference sequence). CDR3 nucleotides: TGTGCCAGTAGATTCCAGGCTAGCGCAGCGGATACGCAGTATTTT. Residues: CASRFQASAADTQYF.

The sample holds a few counts of this clone. The chain couples TRBV2 to TRBJ1-6; maybe TRBD1 (6 bases). CDR1 and CDR2 from the germline V gene are SNHLY and FYNNEI. V gave up 7 bases and J gave up 10 bases, with 17 bases separating them. There are 14 residues in the CDR3. The chain's CDR3 is CASIAGAQYSPLHF. The CDR3 region has the DNA TGTGCCAGCATAGCAGGGGCGCAATACTCACCCCTCCACTTT.

The genes are TRBV5-1 and TRBJ2-5; D unclear. CDR1 SGHRS and CDR2 YFSETQ come from the germline V gene. This CDR3 comprises 13 residues. V was trimmed by 0 bases and J by 1 base, leaving 4 bases between them. CDR3 DNA sequence: TGCGCCAGCAGCTTGGGCATCCAAGAGACCCAGTACTTC. Translating gives CASSLGIQETQYF.

This clone was detected ten times or more. The J gene is TRBJ2-7, the V gene TRBV10-2, with D tentatively TRBD1 (6 bases). V lost 6 bases, J lost 6 bases, and 12 bases lay in between. CDR1 is WSHSY, CDR2 SAAADI, per germline. The CDR3 has 12 amino acids. Here the CDR3 reads CASSYRETEQYF. The DNA of the CDR3 is TGCGCCAGCAGCTACAGGGAAACCGAGCAGTACTTC.

The V gene is TRBV9, the J gene TRBJ2-2, with D unclear. Germline V gene data show CDR1 as SGDLS and CDR2 as YYNGEE. Trimming pared 6 bases from V and 7 bases from J, leaving 13 bases between. The CDR3 totals 13 residues. The CDR3 spells CASKASSDGELFF. The CDR3 DNA follows: TGTGCCAGCAAGGCAAGTTCCGACGGGGAGCTGTTTTTT.

The chain joins TRBV20-1 to TRBJ2-5, with TRBD2 matching 8 bases. Looked up from germline, CDR1 is DFQATT and CDR2 is SNEGSKA (reference sequence). The CDR3 covers 16 residues. J was trimmed by 3 bases and V by 0 bases; bases with no gene match: 9. CDR3 DNA: TGCAGTGCTAGAGATCTCGGCGGGAGGCGGGAAGAGACCCAGTACTTC. This encodes CSARDLGGRREETQYF.

Only one count was recorded for this clone. This CDR3 is missing its conserved last phenylalanine or tryptophan, likely due to a read error. This chain joins TRBV28 and TRBJ1-2; D uncertain. Trimming left V 6 bases short and J 8 bases short, with 19 bases between. This CDR3 spans 14 amino acids. The V gene's germline CDR1 is MDHEN and CDR2 SYDVKM. CDR3 coding DNA: TGTGCCAGCAGCACTTCCACTTTGGCAGTGGGCTACACCATG. As protein: CASSTSTLAVGYTM.